The source of this T cell receptor (beta chain) is a study of identical twins. TCRdb independently ran MiXCR on the 5' RACE reads; one entry per CDR3 protein. The data hold approximately 530,000 distinct CDR3 sequences, with about a fifth observed a single time. The sample holds a few counts of this clonotype. This sample also appeared in a second study, on yellow fever vaccine responses in identical twins.

Sequenced sample: CD4+ T cells sorted from blood. The TCR was taken from a woman under 30 in good health.

The CDR3 DNA is TGCGCCAGCAGCCGAACCGCAACCGGACAGGGAGTGGGGACCGGGGAGCTGTTTTTT. It translates to CASSRTATGQGVGTGELFF. V gene TRBV5-1 combines with J gene TRBJ2-2; 8 nucleotides line up with TRBD1. The trim removed 4 bases at V and 5 bases at J, leaving 19 bases unmatched. The CDR3 consists of 19 residues. The V gene's germline CDR1 is SGHRS and CDR2 YFSETQ.